This T cell receptor (beta chain) stems from a study of shared clonotypes between healthy human individuals. In its sample, this clone was seen a few times. Over several immunoSEQ plates, each subset's genomic DNA was distributed in even portions. Unsorted PBMC DNA was sequenced on ten immunoSEQ deep assay plates. The protocol was immunoSEQ multiplex PCR, while the TCRdb copy is restricted to in-frame clones and leaves out a portion. Of more than 450,000 clones listed, 75% to 85% were seen once; the top ten hold around 13%. This CDR3 is built from 15 residues. Germline CDR1 and CDR2: SEHNR and FQNEAQ (reference sequence). V shed 5 bases and J 2 bases; nucleotides not matched to a gene: 6. Free of recent acute infections or vaccinations, the donors were healthy HIV-negative adults.

The source material was PBMCs. The rearrangement joins TRBV7-9 to TRBJ2-3; 8 bases are shared with TRBD2. The receptor's source is a woman between 35 and 50 years old in good health. Some clones in this sample may be carry-over from other donors' samples. In DNA, the CDR3 is TGTGCCAGCAGCCGTGTACTAGCGGCCACAGATACGCAGTATTTT. Protein sequence: CASSRVLAATDTQYF. Full variable domain (rest looked up from reference TRBV7-9 and TRBJ2-3): DTGVSQNPRHKITKRGQNVTFRCDPISEHNRLYWYRQTLGQGPEFLTYFQNEAQLEKSRLLSDRFSAERPKGSFSTLEIQRTEQGDSAMYLCASSRVLAATDTQYFGPGTRLTVL.